The 16 T cell receptor beta chains in this list originate from one sample, sequenced in a study of T cell changes during pregnancy in multiple sclerosis. Repertoires were generated with immunoSEQ multiplex PCR, while TCRdb's copy carries only in-frame clones and drops some. Here the sample spans about 28,000 clones, 90% to 95% being singletons. The sample consisted of peripheral blood, taken in the first trimester of pregnancy. These receptors were taken from a female donor in good health, enrolled as a control in a pregnancy study.

The rearrangement joins TRBV30 to TRBJ2-7, with 10 bases identical to TRBD1. CDR3 length equals 14 residues. In germline, CDR1 is GTSNPN, CDR2 SVGIG (reference sequence). V was clipped by 2 bases and J by 4 bases; unmatched bases: 5. This CDR3 is CAWSTGTGEYEQYF. The CDR3 DNA sequence: TGTGCCTGGAGTACCGGGACAGGGGAATACGAGCAGTACTTC.

This clone was seen only once. The chain recombines TRBV9 with TRBJ1-1; D gene ambiguous. This CDR3 contains 14 residues. The germline V gene encodes CDR1 SGDLS and CDR2 YYNGEE. Between the trimmed V and J ends, which lost 0 bases and 1 base, there was a span of 7 bases. The CDR3 here is CASSVGPENTEAFF. The CDR3 DNA reads TGTGCCAGCAGCGTAGGGCCCGAGAACACTGAAGCTTTCTTT.

The rearrangement uses TRBV13 and TRBJ2-5; D gene ambiguous. The assigned J gene may be wrong: the sequence end matches TRBJ2-7 better. The CDR3 contains 12 residues. In germline, CDR1 is PRHDT, CDR2 FYEKMQ (reference sequence). The CDR3 loop reads CASSSLRNEQYF. CDR3 bases: TGTGCCAGCAGCTCCTTGAGAAACGAGCAGTACTTC.

Only one count was recorded for this clone. The chain recombines TRBV5-8 with TRBJ1-5; 9 bases are a match to TRBD1. Per the germline V gene, CDR1 is SGHTS and CDR2 is YDEGEE. There are 14 residues in the CDR3. The V segment lost 3 bases and the J segment 8 bases; nucleotides outside the gene matches: 6. The CDR3 protein is CASSSGQGREPQHF. The DNA for the CDR3 is TGTGCCAGCAGCTCCGGACAGGGGCGGGAGCCCCAGCATTTT. Supplemented by reference TRBV5-8 and TRBJ1-5, the full variable domain reads EAGVTQSPTHLIKTRGQQATLRCSPISGHTSVYWYQQALGLGLQFLLWYDEGEERNRGNFPPRFSGRQFPNYSSELNVNALELEDSALYLCASSSGQGREPQHFGDGTRLSIL.

V gene TRBV30 combines with J gene TRBJ2-5; the match to TRBD2 covers 14 bases. CDR3 length: 16 amino acids. Losses at the gene ends were 2 bases for V and 4 bases for J; bases not matched to a gene: 6. Germline V gives CDR1 GTSNPN, CDR2 SVGIG (reference sequence). The CDR3 coding sequence is TGTGCCTGGAGTCCCCCGACTAGCGGGAGGGTAGAGACCCAGTACTTC. Translation gives CAWSPPTSGRVETQYF.

The chain combines TRBV6-6 with TRBJ2-3; D not certain. Trimming stripped 2 bases from V and 2 bases from J, with 8 bases between. The germline gives CDR1 MNHNY, CDR2 SVGAGI (reference sequence). The CDR3 extends over 14 amino acids. This CDR3 is CASSYGQNTDTQYF. The CDR3 nucleotides are TGTGCCAGCAGTTACGGGCAGAACACAGATACGCAGTATTTT.

The chain recombines TRBV7-8 with TRBJ2-7; TRBD2 matches 9 bases. From germline, CDR1 is SGHVS and CDR2 FQNEAQ. The CDR3 is 16 residues long. The V segment lost 0 bases and the J segment 2 bases; nucleotides outside the gene matches: 5. The CDR3, as DNA: TGTGCCAGCAGCTTAGCCCGAGCGGGAGGCCCCTACGAGCAGTACTTC. This translates into CASSLARAGGPYEQYF. Full variable domain (missing parts from reference TRBV7-8 and TRBJ2-7): GAGVSQSPRYKVAKRGQDVALRCDPISGHVSLFWYQQALGQGPEFLTYFQNEAQLDKSGLPSDRFFAERPEGSVSTLKIQRTQQEDSAVYLCASSLARAGGPYEQYFGPGTRLTVT.

The genes are TRBV6-1 and TRBJ1-2, with D uncertain. This CDR3 is built from 16 residues. The germline V and J ends were trimmed by 0 bases and 2 bases, with 13 bases remaining between them. Germline V lookup: CDR1 MNHNS, CDR2 SASEGT. CDR3 in DNA: TGTGCCAGCAGTGAAGCGCCGCGGGCGCCGAACTATGGCTACACCTTC. This translates into CASSEAPRAPNYGYTF.

The CDR3 DNA follows: TGTGCCAGCAGTTTGGACAGTGAAGCTTTCTTT. Its protein is CASSLDSEAFF. The chain employs TRBV6-6 and TRBJ1-1; tentatively, D is TRBD1 (6 bases). Trimming cost V 4 bases and J 7 bases, with 7 bases left between them. CDR1 MNHNY and CDR2 SVGAGI come from the germline V gene (reference sequence). There are 11 residues in the CDR3.

The genes are TRBV30 and TRBJ1-2; TRBD1 is a possible D gene (5 bases). The germline V and J ends were trimmed by 4 bases and 8 bases, with 14 bases remaining between them. Germline assignment: CDR1 GTSNPN and CDR2 SVGIG (reference sequence). This CDR3 is 12 amino acids long. CDR3 amino acids: CAWTQGNSGYTF. The DNA for the CDR3 is TGTGCCTGGACTCAGGGTAACTCCGGCTACACCTTC.

This clone rates as medium-sized. The CDR3 loop is CASSATGGRDEAFF. DNA of the CDR3: TGTGCCAGCAGCGCCACAGGGGGGAGGGATGAAGCTTTCTTT. The chain combines TRBV4-2 with TRBJ1-1; 8 bases match TRBD1. Germline lookup yields CDR1 LGHNA and CDR2 YNFKEQ. V gave up 5 bases and J gave up 7 bases; unmatched junction bases: 9. The CDR3 length is 14 residues.

The rearrangement links TRBV7-6 to TRBJ2-3; no clear D gene. Germline CDR1 reads SGHVS; CDR2 reads FNYEAQ. This CDR3 has 13 amino acids. V was trimmed by 1 base and J by 3 bases, leaving 5 bases between them. The CDR3 sequence: CASSLVSTDTQYF. DNA for the CDR3: TGTGCCAGCAGCTTAGTGTCGACAGATACGCAGTATTTT.

This chain connects TRBV15 to TRBJ2-7; D uncertain. V gave up 3 bases and J gave up 6 bases, with 9 bases separating them. Germline V lookup: CDR1 LNHNV, CDR2 YYDKDF (reference sequence). The CDR3 is 12 amino acids. The CDR3 protein is CATSSNSLEQYF. Here the CDR3 DNA reads TGTGCCACCAGCAGTAACTCCCTCGAGCAGTACTTC.

The rearrangement joins TRBV19 to TRBJ1-5, with D maybe TRBD1 (5 bases). The germline V gene has CDR1 LNHDA and CDR2 SQIVND (reference sequence). This CDR3 contains 13 residues. Trimming took 5 bases from V and 6 from J, leaving 11 bases between them. For the CDR3, the DNA is TGTGCCAGTAGTCAGGGCAGGCGTCAGCCCCAGCATTTT. The encoded protein is CASSQGRRQPQHF.

This rearrangement joins TRBV12-5 to TRBJ2-3, with D perhaps TRBD1 (6 bases). CDR3 length: 14 residues. Trimming removed 2 bases at V and 4 bases at J, with 10 bases between. The V gene's germline CDR1 is LGHNT and CDR2 FRNRAP. CDR3 sequence: CASGLNQGSDTQYF. CDR3 nucleotide sequence: TGTGCTAGTGGTTTGAATCAGGGGTCAGATACGCAGTATTTT.

The gene calls are TRBV6-5 and TRBJ2-7, with TRBD1 matching 7 bases. Looked up from germline, CDR1 is MNHEY and CDR2 is SVGAGI. V gave up 10 bases and J gave up 5 bases; unmatched junction bases: 8. CDR3 length equals 12 residues. CDR3 bases: TGTGCCACTTTGACAGGGAGCAACGAGCAGTACTTC. Translated, it gives CATLTGSNEQYF.